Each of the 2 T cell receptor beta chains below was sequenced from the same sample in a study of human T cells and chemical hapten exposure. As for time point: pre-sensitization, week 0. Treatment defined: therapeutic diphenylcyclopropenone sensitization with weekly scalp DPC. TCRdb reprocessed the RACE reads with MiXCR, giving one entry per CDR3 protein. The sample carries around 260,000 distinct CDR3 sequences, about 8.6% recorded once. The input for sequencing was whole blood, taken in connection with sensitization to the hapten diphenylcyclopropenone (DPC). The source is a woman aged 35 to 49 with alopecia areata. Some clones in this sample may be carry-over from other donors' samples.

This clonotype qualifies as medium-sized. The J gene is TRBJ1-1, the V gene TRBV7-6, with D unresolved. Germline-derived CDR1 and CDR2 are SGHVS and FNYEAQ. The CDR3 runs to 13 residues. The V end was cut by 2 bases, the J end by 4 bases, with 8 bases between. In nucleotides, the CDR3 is TGTGCCAGCAGCTTATCGGAGAGCACTGAAGCTTTCTTT. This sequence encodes CASSLSESTEAFF.

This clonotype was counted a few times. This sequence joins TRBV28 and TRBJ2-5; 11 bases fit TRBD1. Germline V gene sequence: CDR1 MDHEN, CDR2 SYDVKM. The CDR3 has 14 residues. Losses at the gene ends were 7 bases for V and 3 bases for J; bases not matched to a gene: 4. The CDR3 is CASKWTGGKETQYF. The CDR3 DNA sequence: TGTGCCAGCAAATGGACAGGGGGCAAAGAGACCCAGTACTTC.